This paragraph covers one T cell receptor beta chain sequence. Profiling relied on immunoSEQ multiplex PCR, and the TCRdb table lists in-frame clones only, not all of them. The sample has roughly 76,000 clones; about 85% are singletons. The CDR3 length is 13 residues. In germline, CDR1 is SGHNT, CDR2 YENEEA. V lost 5 bases and J 1 base, leaving 8 bases between the germline ends. These data come from a study of OX40 agonist ivuxolimab in advanced cancers. Whole-study context: Given to patients was ivuxolimab, an agonistic anti-OX40 (CD134) antibody. Three dose-escalation patients had partial responses: one with hepatocellular carcinoma and two with cutaneous melanoma. Eligibility rules accepted prior anti-PD-1, anti-PD-L1 or anti-CTLA-4 therapy, and 40% had some. Each dose-escalation patient presented with hepatocellular carcinoma, melanoma, renal cell or head and neck cancer.

The source was CD4+ or CD8+ T cells sorted from blood, collected in a trial of the OX40 agonist ivuxolimab. The J gene is TRBJ1-1, the V gene TRBV11-3; D ambiguous. This TCR came from an adult with an advanced solid tumor such as melanoma, head and neck, liver or kidney cancer. The chain's CDR3 is CASSQTGNTEAFF. The CDR3 nucleotides read TGTGCCAGCAGCCAGACCGGGAACACTGAAGCTTTCTTT.